A selection of T cell receptor beta chains follows, all from one sample in a study of T cell responses to AZD1222 COVID-19 vaccine. The protocol was immunoSEQ multiplex PCR, while the TCRdb copy is restricted to in-frame clones and leaves out a portion. The profile covers approximately 50,000 clones, with 80% appearing a single time and around 5% taken by the ten largest. The sequences come from peripheral blood, collected 28 days after the second AZD1222 dose. Receptors were obtained from an adult who received the AZD1222 COVID-19 vaccine. Each CDR3 is given with its conserved first and last residue. Each record gives: V gene, clone size, D gene, J gene, CDR3 protein, CDR3 DNA. A D gene is named only where the DNA matches it firmly. Only some rows state a clone size, as once, few, many or a class for expanded clones.

TRBV28,-,-,TRBJ1-6,CASSSGGNSPLHF,TGTGCCAGCAGTAGCGGGGGTAATTCACCCCTCCACTTT
TRBV7-9,-,TRBD1,TRBJ1-1,CASIPDRDVEAFF,TGTGCCAGCATCCCGGACAGGGACGTTGAAGCTTTCTTT
TRBV27,-,-,TRBJ2-1,CASSDFDEQFF,TGTGCCAGCAGTGACTTCGATGAGCAGTTCTTC
TRBV5-4,once,TRBD1,TRBJ2-7,CASKVWGTGDTYEQYF,TGTGCCAGCAAGGTTTGGGGGACAGGAGATACCTACGAGCAGTACTTC
TRBV7-6,-,TRBD2,TRBJ2-7,CASSPVGGTRSSEQYF,TGTGCCAGCAGCCCTGTAGGCGGGACTAGGTCTAGCGAGCAGTACTTC
TRBV15,-,-,TRBJ1-3,CATSRDLASGNTIYF,TGTGCCACCAGCAGAGATTTAGCTTCTGGAAACACCATATATTTT
TRBV5-1,-,-,TRBJ1-2,CASSLDGFSSYGYTF,TGCGCCAGCAGCCTGGACGGATTTTCCTCCTATGGCTACACCTTC
TRBV6-5,-,-,TRBJ1-6,CASTQGPYNSPLHF,TGTGCCAGCACCCAAGGACCCTATAATTCACCCCTCCACTTT
TRBV5-6,-,TRBD2,TRBJ2-5,CASSSGWGSGVETQYF,TGTGCCAGCAGCTCCGGGTGGGGCAGCGGGGTAGAGACCCAGTACTTC
TRBV4-1,-,TRBD1,TRBJ2-1,CASSQDRGLSGHEQFF,TGCGCCAGCAGCCAAGATAGGGGGCTGTCGGGCCATGAGCAGTTCTTC
TRBV2,-,-,TRBJ2-2,CAKQGYTGELFF,TGTGCCAAACAGGGATACACCGGGGAGCTGTTTTTT
TRBV30,-,-,TRBJ1-6,CAWSPRADYNSPLHF,TGTGCCTGGAGTCCGCGGGCGGACTATAATTCACCCCTCCACTTT
TRBV7-8,once,-,TRBJ1-1,CASSLGEGTEAFF,TGTGCCAGCAGCTTGGGGGAGGGTACTGAAGCTTTCTTT
TRBV28,few,-,TRBJ1-2,CASSFLGRGQIYGYTF,TGTGCCAGCAGTTTTTTGGGTAGGGGACAAATCTATGGCTACACCTTC
TRBV5-1,-,-,TRBJ2-3,CASSLDTDRDTQYF,TGCGCCAGCAGCCTGGACACTGACAGGGATACGCAGTATTTT
TRBV27,once,-,TRBJ1-2,CASSFGVANYGYTF,TGTGCCAGCAGTTTTGGCGTAGCTAACTATGGCTACACCTTC
TRBV29-1,-,TRBD1,TRBJ2-1,CSVEGGVWTGFSNEQFF,TGCAGCGTTGAAGGGGGGGTTTGGACAGGGTTTTCGAATGAGCAGTTCTTC